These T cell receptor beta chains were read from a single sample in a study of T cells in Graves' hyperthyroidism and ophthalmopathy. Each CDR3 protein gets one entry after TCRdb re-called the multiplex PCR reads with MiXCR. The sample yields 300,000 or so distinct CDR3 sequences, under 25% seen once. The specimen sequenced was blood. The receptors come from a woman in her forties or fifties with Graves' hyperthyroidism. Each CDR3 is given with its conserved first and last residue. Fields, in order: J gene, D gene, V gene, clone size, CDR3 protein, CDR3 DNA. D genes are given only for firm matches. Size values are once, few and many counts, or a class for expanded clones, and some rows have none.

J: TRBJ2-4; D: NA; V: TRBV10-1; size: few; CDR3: CASSEAGKKNIQYF; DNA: TGCGCCAGCAGTGAGGCAGGCAAGAAAAACATTCAGTACTTC
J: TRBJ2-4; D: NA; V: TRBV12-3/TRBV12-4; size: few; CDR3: CASSPFRGRDIQYF; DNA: TGTGCCAGCAGCCCGTTTAGAGGGCGGGACATTCAGTACTTC
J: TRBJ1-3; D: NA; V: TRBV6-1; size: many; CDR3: CASSELGNSGNTIYF; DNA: TGTGCCAGCAGTGAACTGGGGAACTCTGGAAACACCATATATTTT
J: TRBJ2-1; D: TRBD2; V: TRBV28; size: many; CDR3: CASSSLTSGRSGEQFF; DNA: TGTGCCAGCAGTTCCTTGACTAGCGGGAGATCGGGTGAGCAGTTCTTC
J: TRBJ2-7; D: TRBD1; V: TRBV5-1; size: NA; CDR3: CASSLTTGGHPTEQYF; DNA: TGCGCCAGCAGCTTAACGACAGGGGGCCACCCGACCGAGCAGTACTTC
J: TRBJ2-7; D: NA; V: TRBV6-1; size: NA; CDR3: CASTPASEQYF; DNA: TGTGCCAGCACCCCGGCTTCCGAGCAGTACTTC
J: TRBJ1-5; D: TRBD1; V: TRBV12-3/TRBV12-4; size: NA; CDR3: CASSPGQVYSNQPQHF; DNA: TGTGCCAGCAGCCCCGGACAGGTATATAGCAATCAGCCCCAGCATTTT
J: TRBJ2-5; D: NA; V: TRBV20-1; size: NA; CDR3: CSATPEETQYF; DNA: TGCAGTGCTACGCCTGAAGAGACCCAGTACTTC
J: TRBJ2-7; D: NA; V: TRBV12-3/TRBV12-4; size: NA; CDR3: CASPRDSYEQYF; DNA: TGTGCCAGCCCCCGGGATTCCTACGAGCAGTACTTC
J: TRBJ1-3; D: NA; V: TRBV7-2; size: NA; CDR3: CASSLRQGGYTIYF; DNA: TGTGCCAGCAGCTTAAGGCAGGGAGGATACACCATATATTTT
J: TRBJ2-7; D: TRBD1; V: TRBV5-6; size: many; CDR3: CASSYSGTGPYEQYF; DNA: TGTGCCAGCAGCTATTCCGGGACAGGGCCCTACGAGCAGTACTTC
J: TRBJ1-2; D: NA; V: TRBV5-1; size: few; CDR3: CASSLEAGGTYGYTF; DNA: TGCGCCAGCAGCTTGGAGGCAGGAGGGACCTATGGCTACACCTTC
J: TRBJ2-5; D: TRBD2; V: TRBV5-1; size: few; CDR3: CARTSGTQETQYF; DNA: TGCGCCAGGACCAGCGGGACCCAAGAGACCCAGTACTTC
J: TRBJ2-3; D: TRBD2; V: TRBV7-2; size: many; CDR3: CASSLLRTSGTDTQYF; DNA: TGTGCCAGCAGCTTACTCAGGACTAGCGGCACAGATACGCAGTATTTT
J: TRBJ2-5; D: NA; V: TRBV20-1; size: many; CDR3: CSARDLAIAPQETQYF; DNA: TGCAGTGCTAGAGATTTGGCCATAGCACCACAAGAGACCCAGTACTTC
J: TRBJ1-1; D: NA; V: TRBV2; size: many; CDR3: CASRQERNTEAFF; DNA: TGTGCCAGCAGACAGGAACGGAACACTGAAGCTTTCTTT
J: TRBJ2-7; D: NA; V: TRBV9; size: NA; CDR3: CASSVGLVRGEEQYF; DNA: TGTGCCAGCAGCGTAGGACTCGTCCGGGGAGAGGAGCAGTACTTC
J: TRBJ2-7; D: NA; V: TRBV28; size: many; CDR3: CASSFLRVASSYEQYF; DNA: TGTGCCAGCAGTTTCCTTAGGGTAGCGTCCTCCTACGAGCAGTACTTC
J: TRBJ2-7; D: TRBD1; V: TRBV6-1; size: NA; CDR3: CASRGQGVIAYEQYF; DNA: TGTGCCAGCAGAGGACAGGGTGTGATAGCCTACGAGCAGTACTTC
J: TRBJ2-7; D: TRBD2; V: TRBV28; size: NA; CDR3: CASSFSFRLAGVRYEQYF; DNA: TGTGCCAGCAGTTTCTCATTCCGACTAGCGGGAGTGAGGTACGAGCAGTACTTC
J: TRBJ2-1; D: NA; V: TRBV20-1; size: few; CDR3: CSARDRWGGALSSYNEQFF; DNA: TGCAGTGCTAGAGATCGTTGGGGGGGGGCACTCAGCTCCTACAATGAGCAGTTCTTC
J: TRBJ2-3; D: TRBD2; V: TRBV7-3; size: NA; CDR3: CASSLTSGSRSDTQYF; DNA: TGTGCCAGCAGCTTGACTAGCGGGAGTAGGTCAGATACGCAGTATTTT
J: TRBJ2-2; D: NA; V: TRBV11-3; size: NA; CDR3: CASSLDIGTTGELFF; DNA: TGTGCCAGCAGCTTAGATATAGGAACTACCGGGGAGCTGTTTTTT
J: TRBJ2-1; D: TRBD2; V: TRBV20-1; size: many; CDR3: CSAPRFISGRTYNEQFF; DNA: TGCAGTGCTCCCCGCTTCATTAGCGGGAGGACCTACAATGAGCAGTTCTTC
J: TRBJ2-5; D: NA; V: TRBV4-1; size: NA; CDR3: CASSQEESGQQTQYF; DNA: TGCGCCAGCAGCCAAGAGGAATCGGGACAACAGACCCAGTACTTC
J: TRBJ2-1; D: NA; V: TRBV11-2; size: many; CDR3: CASSTRLVLYNEQFF; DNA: TGTGCCAGCAGCACTCGACTAGTCCTCTACAATGAGCAGTTCTTC
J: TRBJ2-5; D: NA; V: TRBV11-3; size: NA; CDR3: CASSPPRDRETQYF; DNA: TGTGCCAGCAGCCCACCGAGAGATCGGGAGACCCAGTACTTC
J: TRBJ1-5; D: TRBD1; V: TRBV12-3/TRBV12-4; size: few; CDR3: CASRPSTGIGNQPQHF; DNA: TGTGCCAGCAGGCCCTCGACAGGGATCGGCAATCAGCCCCAGCATTTT
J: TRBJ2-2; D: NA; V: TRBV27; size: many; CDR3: CASSRLEARSRELFF; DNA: TGTGCCAGCAGTCGTCTAGAGGCTCGGTCCCGGGAGCTGTTTTTT
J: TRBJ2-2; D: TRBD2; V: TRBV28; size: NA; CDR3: CAHALAGGDGELFF; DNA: TGTGCCCACGCGCTAGCGGGGGGAGACGGGGAGCTGTTTTTT
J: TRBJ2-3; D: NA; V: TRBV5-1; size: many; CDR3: CASRLIGQSTDTQYF; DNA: TGCGCCAGCCGATTAATAGGACAAAGCACAGATACGCAGTATTTT
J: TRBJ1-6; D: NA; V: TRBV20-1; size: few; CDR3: CSARADGGNSPLHF; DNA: TGCAGTGCTAGAGCAGATGGGGGTAATTCACCCCTCCACTTT
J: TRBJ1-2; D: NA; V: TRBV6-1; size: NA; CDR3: CASSSRTRGGYGYTF; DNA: TGTGCCAGCAGTTCACGGACACGGGGAGGATATGGCTACACCTTC
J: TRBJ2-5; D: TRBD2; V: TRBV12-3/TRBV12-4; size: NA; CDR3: CASSSGGRGKTQYF; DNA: TGTGCCAGCAGTTCAGGCGGGAGGGGAAAGACCCAGTACTTC
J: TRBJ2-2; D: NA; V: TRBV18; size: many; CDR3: CASRSGELFF; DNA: TGTGCCAGCAGATCCGGGGAGCTGTTTTTT
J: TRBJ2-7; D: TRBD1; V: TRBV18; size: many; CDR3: CASSPRQGIYEQYF; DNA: TGTGCCAGCTCACCACGACAGGGGATCTACGAGCAGTACTTC
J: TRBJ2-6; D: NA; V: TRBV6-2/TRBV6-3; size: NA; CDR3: CASKAGGASGANVLTF; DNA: TGTGCCAGCAAGGCAGGGGGGGCGTCTGGGGCCAACGTCCTGACTTTC
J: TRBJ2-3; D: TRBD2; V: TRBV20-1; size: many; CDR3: CSARDPGGTSTDTQYF; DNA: TGCAGTGCTAGAGATCCGGGAGGGACGAGCACAGATACGCAGTATTTT
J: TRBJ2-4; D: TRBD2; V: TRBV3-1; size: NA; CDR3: CASSQSPGLGGIQYF; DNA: TGTGCCAGCAGCCAGTCCCCGGGACTAGGGGGCATTCAGTACTTC
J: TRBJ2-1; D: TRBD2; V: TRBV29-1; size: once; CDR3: CSVGPGLAGGTYNEQFF; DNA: TGCAGCGTTGGCCCGGGACTAGCGGGAGGAACCTACAATGAGCAGTTCTTC
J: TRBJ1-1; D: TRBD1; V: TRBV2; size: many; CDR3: CASSPILQGAISTEAFF; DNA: TGTGCCAGCAGTCCCATTCTACAGGGGGCGATTTCTACTGAAGCTTTCTTT
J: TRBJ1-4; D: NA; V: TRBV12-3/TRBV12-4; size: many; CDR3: CASFLRGSKDEKLFF; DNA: TGTGCCAGCTTTCTGAGGGGGAGTAAGGATGAAAAACTGTTTTTT
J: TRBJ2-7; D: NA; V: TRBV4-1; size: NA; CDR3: CASSQPDLSDEQYF; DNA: TGCGCCAGCTCCCAACCGGACCTTTCCGACGAGCAGTACTTC
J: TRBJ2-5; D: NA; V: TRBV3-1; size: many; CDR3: CASSQPGLQETQYF; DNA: TGTGCCAGCAGCCAACCGGGACTCCAAGAGACCCAGTACTTC
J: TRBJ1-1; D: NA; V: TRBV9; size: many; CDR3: CASSVDRTRTEAFF; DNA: TGTGCCAGCAGCGTAGATCGGACTCGGACTGAAGCTTTCTTT
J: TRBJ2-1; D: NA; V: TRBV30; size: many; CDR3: CAWNSGKTNNEQFF; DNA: TGTGCCTGGAATTCCGGGAAGACCAACAATGAGCAGTTCTTC
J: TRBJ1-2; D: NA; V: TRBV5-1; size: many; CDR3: CASSLGGGDTGYTF; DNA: TGCGCCAGCAGCTTGGGGGGAGGAGACACCGGCTACACCTTC
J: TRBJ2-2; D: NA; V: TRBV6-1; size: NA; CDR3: CASTRGRTNTGELFF; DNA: TGTGCCAGCACCCGGGGACGAACGAACACCGGGGAGCTGTTTTTT
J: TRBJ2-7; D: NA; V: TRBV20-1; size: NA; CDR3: CSATGKRDEQYF; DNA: TGCAGTGCTACAGGGAAAAGGGACGAGCAGTACTTC
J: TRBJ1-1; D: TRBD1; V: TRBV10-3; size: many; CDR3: CAIRTEQGSGDREAFF; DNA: TGTGCCATCAGGACTGAACAGGGGAGTGGTGATCGGGAAGCTTTCTTT
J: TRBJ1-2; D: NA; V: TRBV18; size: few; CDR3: CASSPLADTRNGYTF; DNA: TGTGCCAGCTCACCACTAGCGGACACCCGAAACGGCTACACCTTC
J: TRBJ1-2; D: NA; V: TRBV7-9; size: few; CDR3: CASRQFTGQTLRGYTF; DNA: TGTGCCAGCAGGCAATTCACCGGTCAGACCTTGAGAGGCTACACCTTC
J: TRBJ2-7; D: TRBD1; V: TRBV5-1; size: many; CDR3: CASSSTGGEQYF; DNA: TGCGCCAGCAGCTCCACAGGGGGCGAGCAGTACTTC